Listed here is a single T cell receptor beta chain. Its target is unknown. The data belong to a study of shared clonotypes between healthy human individuals. V trimming: 7 bases; J trimming: 5 bases; junction bases outside the gene matches: 17. The CDR3 covers 18 residues. CDR1 and CDR2 (germline): MNHEY, SMNVEV (reference sequence). Study-level results: Relative to memory subsets, naive subsets generally showed larger estimated richness.

Produced via immunoSEQ multiplex PCR; TCRdb's table is partial and in-frame only. Of some 2,400,000 clones listed, under 97% are singletons. Specimen: naive CD4+ T cells sorted from blood. The sample's subset: CD45RA+ positively selected. This receptor was obtained from a man aged 18-30 years in good health. The rearrangement uses TRBV27 and TRBJ1-2; 12 bases are a match to TRBD1. This chain's CDR3 is CASKASGDRGRAWYGYTF. The CDR3 DNA is TGTGCCAGCAAAGCCTCCGGGGACAGGGGGCGTGCCTGGTATGGCTACACCTTC.